The rows below give T cell receptor beta chains drawn from one sample of a study of T cells in Graves' hyperthyroidism and ophthalmopathy. TCRdb called the multiplex PCR reads again in MiXCR, with one record for every CDR3 protein. The sample gives about 300,000 distinct CDR3 sequences, about 15% of which show up once; around 35% is in the top ten. Sample: blood. These receptors were collected from a man aged 25 to 40 with Graves' hyperthyroidism. CDR3s include the opening cysteine and the closing phenylalanine or tryptophan. D genes are given only for firm matches. Rows give clone size only sometimes, using once, few, many, or a class for an expanded clone.

TRBV6-2/TRBV6-3	many	TRBD2	TRBJ2-7	CASRKLAGGLHYEQYF	TGTGCCAGCAGAAAATTAGCGGGAGGGCTCCACTACGAGCAGTACTTC
TRBV19	.	TRBD2	TRBJ2-7	CASSPRGSTSGRSYEQYF	TGTGCCAGTAGTCCACGGGGAAGTACTAGCGGGAGGTCCTACGAGCAGTACTTC
TRBV3-1	.	.	TRBJ1-3	CASSPLGNTIYF	TGTGCCAGCAGCCCCTTGGGAAACACCATATATTTT
TRBV12-3/TRBV12-4	many	.	TRBJ2-7	CASSLLTGVGYEQYF	TGTGCCAGCAGTCTACTGACAGGTGTGGGCTACGAGCAGTACTTC
TRBV5-1	.	TRBD1	TRBJ1-4	CASSSDGTGGEKLFF	TGCGCCAGCAGCTCCGATGGGACAGGGGGTGAAAAACTGTTTTTT
TRBV5-1	many	.	TRBJ1-2	CASSGTGLVAPNYGYTF	TGCGCCAGCAGCGGAACAGGGCTCGTCGCCCCTAACTATGGCTACACCTTC
TRBV7-2	.	.	TRBJ2-1	CASSFPGKGQFF	TGTGCCAGCAGCTTCCCGGGGAAGGGGCAGTTCTTC
TRBV5-1	.	TRBD1	TRBJ2-2	CASSLNRGATGELFF	TGCGCCAGCAGCTTGAACAGGGGGGCCACCGGGGAGCTGTTTTTT
TRBV13	.	.	TRBJ2-1	CASSFALGPWENEQFF	TGTGCCAGCAGTTTCGCCTTAGGGCCGTGGGAGAATGAGCAGTTCTTC
TRBV29-1	.	TRBD2	TRBJ2-2	CSAVGGTRGELFF	TGCAGCGCGGTCGGAGGGACTAGGGGGGAGCTGTTTTTT
TRBV18	many	TRBD1	TRBJ1-5	CASSPTGGANQPQHF	TGTGCCAGCTCACCCACAGGGGGTGCCAATCAGCCCCAGCATTTT
TRBV11-2	.	TRBD2	TRBJ2-1	CASSLGSGRASHEQFF	TGTGCCAGCAGCTTAGGGAGCGGGAGGGCCTCCCATGAGCAGTTCTTC
TRBV12-3/TRBV12-4	few	.	TRBJ2-7	CASSRSPTYEQYF	TGTGCCAGCAGTCGGAGCCCCACCTACGAGCAGTACTTC
TRBV19	.	.	TRBJ1-2	CASTSGSRIYGYTF	TGTGCCAGTACCTCCGGGTCAAGGATCTATGGCTACACCTTC
TRBV6-5	few	TRBD1	TRBJ1-6	CASSYSDRTGGSTPLHF	TGTGCCAGCAGTTACTCAGATCGGACAGGGGGTTCTACACCCCTCCACTTT
TRBV30	many	TRBD1	TRBJ1-2	CAWTGGTGYGYTF	TGTGCCTGGACAGGGGGTACTGGCTATGGCTACACCTTC
TRBV20-1	many	.	TRBJ1-2	CSVPGDAGGYTF	TGCAGTGTTCCCGGGGACGCTGGGGGCTACACCTTC
TRBV19	many	.	TRBJ2-1	CASSVGPGRWEQFF	TGTGCCAGTAGTGTGGGCCCGGGCCGGTGGGAGCAGTTCTTC
TRBV15	many	TRBD2	TRBJ2-1	CATSREREGNEQFF	TGTGCCACCAGCAGGGAGCGGGAGGGCAATGAGCAGTTCTTC
TRBV7-2	many	.	TRBJ2-2	CASSLVGGRNTGELFF	TGTGCCAGCAGCTTAGTCGGCGGAAGGAACACCGGGGAGCTGTTTTTT
TRBV29-1	.	.	TRBJ1-2	CSVEVRGGPGYTF	TGCAGCGTTGAAGTCCGAGGAGGCCCTGGCTACACCTTC
TRBV14	few	.	TRBJ2-1	CASSQEGGYSYNEQFF	TGTGCCAGCAGCCAAGAAGGAGGCTACTCCTACAATGAGCAGTTCTTC
TRBV5-1	few	.	TRBJ1-1	CASGTVNTEAFF	TGCGCCAGCGGGACGGTCAACACTGAAGCTTTCTTT
TRBV5-1	.	.	TRBJ1-2	CASSLDRVFGYTF	TGCGCCAGCAGCTTGGACAGGGTTTTCGGCTACACCTTC
TRBV18	few	TRBD1	TRBJ1-1	CASSSAKRDRSYGTEAFF	TGTGCCAGCTCATCAGCAAAACGGGACAGATCGTATGGCACTGAAGCTTTCTTT
TRBV18	.	.	TRBJ1-1	CASSPRLYTEAFF	TGTGCCAGCTCACCTCGTTTGTACACTGAAGCTTTCTTT
TRBV4-2	.	.	TRBJ2-6	CASSGVREYAGANVLTF	TGTGCCAGCAGCGGGGTGCGGGAATATGCTGGGGCCAACGTCCTGACTTTC
TRBV18	many	TRBD1	TRBJ2-1	CASSPGGTGYNEQFF	TGTGCCAGCTCACCCGGGGGGACAGGGTACAATGAGCAGTTCTTC
TRBV5-1	many	.	TRBJ1-1	CASSLVNTEAFF	TGCGCCAGCAGCTTGGTGAACACTGAAGCTTTCTTT
TRBV19	.	.	TRBJ1-2	CASSARGTYGYTF	TGTGCCAGTAGTGCCCGGGGGACCTATGGCTACACCTTC
TRBV12-3/TRBV12-4	.	.	TRBJ2-3	CASSPPGPSTDTQYF	TGTGCCAGCAGCCCTCCGGGACCCAGCACAGATACGCAGTATTTT
TRBV6-5	.	.	TRBJ2-7	CASSSERGHEQYF	TGTGCCAGCAGTTCCGAGAGGGGCCACGAGCAGTACTTC
TRBV12-3/TRBV12-4	many	TRBD2	TRBJ2-1	CASSISSGSSYNEQFF	TGTGCCAGCAGTATTTCTAGCGGGAGCTCCTACAATGAGCAGTTCTTC
TRBV5-1	.	.	TRBJ1-1	CASSLFPGANTEAFF	TGCGCCAGCAGCTTGTTTCCGGGAGCGAACACTGAAGCTTTCTTT
TRBV5-1	many	.	TRBJ2-3	CASRQGGGREDTQYF	TGCGCCAGCAGGCAAGGGGGAGGGCGAGAAGATACGCAGTATTTT
TRBV5-1	.	.	TRBJ1-4	CASSLGTADEKLFF	TGCGCCAGCAGCTTGGGGACGGCAGATGAAAAACTGTTTTTT
TRBV30	many	.	TRBJ2-1	CAWSVPGINEQFF	TGTGCCTGGAGTGTCCCGGGGATTAATGAGCAGTTCTTC
TRBV12-3/TRBV12-4	few	TRBD2	TRBJ2-5	CASSLVLAGGETQYF	TGTGCCAGCAGTTTAGTACTAGCGGGAGGGGAGACCCAGTACTTC
TRBV18	few	.	TRBJ2-7	CASSPRGQDYEQYF	TGTGCCAGCTCACCGAGAGGGCAGGACTACGAGCAGTACTTC
TRBV9	few	TRBD2	TRBJ2-1	CASSVRGTSLSNEQFF	TGTGCCAGCAGCGTGAGGGGGACTAGCCTTTCTAATGAGCAGTTCTTC
TRBV11-1	many	TRBD1	TRBJ2-7	CASSWTGAEQYF	TGTGCCAGCAGCTGGACAGGGGCCGAGCAGTACTTC
TRBV7-9	many	.	TRBJ2-1	CASSSDIGSYNEQFF	TGTGCCAGCAGCTCTGACATCGGCTCCTACAATGAGCAGTTCTTC
TRBV20-1	many	TRBD2	TRBJ2-7	CSATGAGGWYEQYF	TGCAGTGCCACGGGAGCGGGAGGTTGGTACGAGCAGTACTTC
TRBV6-1	few	.	TRBJ1-5	CASSEDLRMGSPSRQPQHF	TGTGCCAGCAGTGAAGACTTGCGTATGGGGAGCCCCTCACGGCAGCCCCAGCATTTT
TRBV2	many	TRBD1	TRBJ1-5	CARQGEEGNQPQHF	TGTGCCAGACAGGGGGAAGAGGGAAATCAGCCCCAGCATTTT
TRBV7-3	many	TRBD1	TRBJ1-1	CASSQTGANTEAFF	TGTGCCAGCAGCCAAACAGGGGCGAACACTGAAGCTTTCTTT
TRBV30	many	.	TRBJ1-2	CAWSVPQGYYGYTF	TGTGCCTGGAGTGTCCCCCAGGGGTACTATGGCTACACCTTC
TRBV19	few	TRBD2	TRBJ2-1	CAIRDTSGRNEQFF	TGTGCCATCAGGGATACTAGCGGGAGAAATGAGCAGTTCTTC
TRBV10-3	many	TRBD1	TRBJ2-7	CAISEGTGLGEQYF	TGTGCCATCAGTGAAGGGACAGGGTTAGGCGAGCAGTACTTC
TRBV2	.	.	TRBJ2-5	CASRAGAQETQYF	TGTGCCAGCAGGGCTGGGGCGCAAGAGACCCAGTACTTC
TRBV24-1	few	.	TRBJ2-2	CATSDLLDGDTGELFF	TGTGCCACCAGTGATTTGCTGGACGGAGACACCGGGGAGCTGTTTTTT
TRBV7-3	few	TRBD1	TRBJ1-1	CASSPRDRGAFF	TGTGCCAGCAGCCCTCGCGACAGGGGGGCTTTCTTT
TRBV11-2	many	.	TRBJ2-7	CASSPGALRYEQYF	TGTGCCAGCAGCCCCGGAGCGCTACGCTACGAGCAGTACTTC
TRBV7-7	.	TRBD2	TRBJ2-3	CASSSGREATDTQYF	TGTGCTAGCAGCTCCGGGCGGGAGGCCACAGATACGCAGTATTTT